Following are 24 T cell receptor beta chains from one sample sequenced in a study of T cells in Graves' hyperthyroidism and ophthalmopathy. The TCR beta CDR3 regions underwent amplification using RNA transcripts as the source. HTBI primers were the set used in a first-round RT-PCR of the TCR CDR3. TCRdb re-called the multiplex PCR reads through MiXCR, storing one row per CDR3 protein. The sample lists a few hundred thousand distinct CDR3 sequences; about 15% were seen once. Sequencing was performed on blood. The receptors here all came from a woman in her 30s with Graves' hyperthyroidism that later progressed to Graves' ophthalmopathy.

There are a few counts of this clonotype. The chain couples TRBV29-1 to TRBJ2-7, with TRBD1 as a possible D gene (5 bases). Germline loops: CDR1 SQVTM, CDR2 ANQGSEA. V lost 0 bases and J 2 bases, leaving 11 bases between the germline ends. The CDR3 totals 14 residues. The DNA for the CDR3 is TGCAGCGTTGAAGAACCCGCAGGGACCTACGAGCAGTACTTC. Translation: CSVEEPAGTYEQYF.

The DNA of the CDR3 is TGTGCCAGCAGCCCCTCTCGACAGGGTTGGTATACTGAAGCTTTCTTT. Protein product: CASSPSRQGWYTEAFF. The chain recombines TRBV5-5 with TRBJ1-1, with 7 bases that match TRBD1. The V and J ends lost 4 bases and 5 bases, in that order; junction bases with no gene match: 14. This CDR3 region has 16 residues. Germline CDR1 reads SGHKS; CDR2 reads YYEKEE (reference sequence).

This clonotype was counted at least ten times. This chain connects TRBV11-3 to TRBJ2-1; TRBD2 matches at 9 bases. The germline gives CDR1 SGHNT, CDR2 YENEEA. Germline trimming cut 1 base from V and 2 bases from J; bases unmatched to any gene: 6. This CDR3 region has 17 residues. The CDR3 loop reads CASSLVGREGPYNEQFF. CDR3 coding DNA: TGTGCCAGCAGCTTAGTTGGGCGGGAGGGCCCCTACAATGAGCAGTTCTTC. Filled out from reference TRBV11-3 and TRBJ2-1, the complete variable domain reads EAGVVQSPRYKIIEKKQPVAFWCNPISGHNTLYWYLQNLGQGPELLIRYENEEAVDDSQLPKDRFSAERLKGVDSTLKIQPAELGDSAVYLCASSLVGREGPYNEQFFGPGTRLTVL.

This clonotype was detected ten times or more. This chain links TRBV7-8 with TRBJ1-1; 7 bases match TRBD1. The CDR3 consists of 16 residues. J lost 1 base, V lost 5 bases, and 10 bases had no gene match. CDR1 is SGHVS and CDR2 is FQNEAQ in the germline V gene. This CDR3 reads CASSQDRSRKNTEAFF. The CDR3 coding sequence is TGTGCCAGCAGCCAGGACAGGTCCCGCAAGAACACTGAAGCTTTCTTT.

Many counts were recorded for this clonotype. This chain joins TRBV3-1 and TRBJ2-7, with a weak D call TRBD2 (5 bases). The CDR3 contains 15 residues. Trimming stripped 3 bases from V and 3 bases from J, with 15 bases between. Germline-derived CDR1 and CDR2 are LGHDT and YNNKEL (reference sequence). The CDR3 DNA is TGTGCCAGCAGCCAGATCGCCTCAGGAGGCTACGAGCAGTACTTC. This gives the protein CASSQIASGGYEQYF.

Only a few counts were recorded for this clonotype. As DNA, the CDR3 is TGTGCCATCAGCATCGGGACTACTGCACAGGATACGCAGTATTTT. Translation: CAISIGTTAQDTQYF. The chain joins TRBV10-3 to TRBJ2-3; 7 bases line up with TRBD2. There are 15 residues in the CDR3. Germline V gives CDR1 ENHRY, CDR2 SYGVKD. Trimming took 6 bases from V and 6 from J; bases not matched to a gene: 12.

This clonotype was recorded many times. V and J are TRBV11-3 and TRBJ1-1; D possibly corresponds to TRBD1 (5 bases). CDR1 and CDR2 from the germline V gene are SGHNT and YENEEA. There are 15 residues in the CDR3. With 7 bases removed from V and 0 bases from J, the gap between germline ends came to 15 bases. The DNA of the CDR3 is TGTGCCAGCACGTTAGGACATCCATTGAACACTGAAGCTTTCTTT. This encodes CASTLGHPLNTEAFF. Full variable domain (outside the CDR3, taken from reference TRBV11-3 and TRBJ1-1): EAGVVQSPRYKIIEKKQPVAFWCNPISGHNTLYWYLQNLGQGPELLIRYENEEAVDDSQLPKDRFSAERLKGVDSTLKIQPAELGDSAVYLCASTLGHPLNTEAFFGQGTRLTVV.

V and J are TRBV2 and TRBJ1-5; D is undetermined. Trimming left V 6 bases short and J 3 bases short, with 12 bases between. CDR3 length equals 14 residues. From germline, CDR1 is SNHLY and CDR2 FYNNEI. CDR3 nucleotides: TGTGCCAGCAGGCTCAGGTTCCTCAATCAGCCCCAGCATTTT. Protein: CASRLRFLNQPQHF.

This clonotype was counted at least ten times. This chain connects TRBV12-3 or TRBV12-4 to TRBJ2-1, with D possibly being TRBD1 (6 bases). V lost 5 bases, J lost 2 bases, and 10 bases lay in between. The CDR3 covers 14 residues. CDR3 sequence reads: CASSAGDTYNEQFF. The CDR3 nucleotides read TGTGCCAGCAGTGCAGGGGATACCTACAATGAGCAGTTCTTC.

This clonotype was observed many times. This chain joins TRBV6-2 or TRBV6-3 and TRBJ2-5, with D unclear. The CDR3 has 12 residues. With 6 bases removed from V and 2 bases from J, the gap between germline ends came to 7 bases. CDR1 and CDR2 from the germline V gene are MNHEY and SVGEGT. The CDR3 here is CASRTSQETQYF. The CDR3 DNA follows: TGTGCCAGCAGAACCTCTCAAGAGACCCAGTACTTC.

This clonotype was seen ten or more times. The chain has TRBV12-5 and TRBJ2-3; D unresolved. V lost 0 bases and J lost 2, with 3 bases in between. The CDR3 is 13 amino acids. Germline V CDR1 and CDR2: LGHNT, FRNRAP. The CDR3 coding sequence is TGTGCTAGTGGTTTGGTCCCCACAGATACGCAGTATTTT. This sequence encodes CASGLVPTDTQYF.

On this clonotype: The conserved final phenylalanine or tryptophan is absent from the CDR3, which likely points to a read error. The V and J genes are TRBV2 and TRBJ1-5, with 8 bases identical to TRBD1. The CDR3 runs 13 residues. V shed 6 bases and J 2 bases; nucleotides not matched to a gene: 0. In germline, CDR1 is SNHLY, CDR2 FYNNEI. CDR3 sequence: CASRDRGNQPQHY. CDR3 in DNA: TGTGCCAGCAGGGACAGGGGCAATCAGCCCCAGCATTAT.

This clonotype appeared many times. J is TRBJ2-1 and V is TRBV11-3; D is ambiguous. The CDR3 has 13 residues. The germline V gene encodes CDR1 SGHNT and CDR2 YENEEA. V lost 5 bases to trimming and J lost 5 bases, with 10 bases between them. DNA for the CDR3: TGTGCCAGCAGCCGCACAGTGGACAATGAGCAGTTCTTC. Translating it yields CASSRTVDNEQFF.

This clonotype was recorded at least ten times. The chain links TRBV12-3 or TRBV12-4 to TRBJ1-6; no clear D gene. The V end was cut by 6 bases, the J end by 0 bases, with 15 bases between. There are 17 residues in the CDR3. The CDR3 bases are TGTGCCAGCAGCCGGGAGACCCTAGGCTCCTATAATTCACCCCTCCACTTT. As protein: CASSRETLGSYNSPLHF.

This clonotype was seen at least ten times. The chain joins TRBV7-2 to TRBJ1-1; unclear D gene. Germline CDR1 and CDR2: SGHTA and FQGNSA. Trimming stripped 3 bases from V and 0 bases from J, with 11 bases between. The CDR3 covers 15 residues. The CDR3 protein is CASSFGTDLNTEAFF. The CDR3 nucleotides read TGTGCCAGCAGCTTCGGAACAGACCTGAACACTGAAGCTTTCTTT.

There are many counts of this clonotype. The chain recombines TRBV12-3 or TRBV12-4 with TRBJ2-5; TRBD2 aligns across 12 bases. J lost 0 bases, V lost 5 bases, and 4 bases had no gene match. The CDR3 spans 16 residues. DNA for the CDR3: TGTGCCAGCAGTACCGGACTAGCGGGACACCAAGAGACCCAGTACTTC. Translation gives CASSTGLAGHQETQYF.

This chain joins TRBV9 and TRBJ2-4; unclear D gene. Germline V gene data show CDR1 as SGDLS and CDR2 as YYNGEE. Trimming cost V 4 bases and J 5 bases, with 10 bases left between them. This CDR3 is built from 13 residues. This chain's CDR3 is CASSPEPENIQYF. The CDR3 DNA is TGTGCCAGCAGCCCCGAGCCGGAAAACATTCAGTACTTC. Drawing the rest from reference TRBV9 and TRBJ2-4, the complete variable domain is DSGVTQTPKHLITATGQRVTLRCSPRSGDLSVYWYQQSLDQGLQFLIQYYNGEERAKGNILERFSAQQFPDLHSELNLSSLELGDSALYFCASSPEPENIQYFGAGTRLSVL.

This clonotype was recorded many times. The rearrangement joins TRBV3-1 to TRBJ2-1, with 8 bases identical to TRBD2. V lost 2 bases, J lost 2 bases, and 2 bases stayed unmatched. CDR1 is LGHDT, CDR2 YNNKEL, per germline (reference sequence). The CDR3 is 15 amino acids. The CDR3 protein is CASSQTSGAYNEQFF. CDR3 nucleotide sequence: TGTGCCAGCAGCCAAACTAGCGGAGCCTACAATGAGCAGTTCTTC.

This clonotype came up a few times. J is TRBJ1-1 and V is TRBV4-1; D is ambiguous. Germline assignment: CDR1 MGHRA and CDR2 YSYEKL. The CDR3 runs 17 residues. Trimming left V 1 base short and J 1 base short, with 16 bases between. The CDR3 loop reads CASSQGSLALANTEAFF. The CDR3 bases are TGCGCCAGCAGCCAAGGATCCCTTGCCCTCGCGAACACTGAAGCTTTCTTT.

The chain is built from TRBV7-6 and TRBJ2-5; D assignment may be TRBD1 or TRBD2 (5 bases each). Deletions cut 1 base from V and 3 bases from J, with 18 bases between. Germline values: CDR1 SGHVS, CDR2 FNYEAQ. The CDR3 loop spans 17 amino acids. CDR3: CASSLGPGPQLKETQYF. CDR3 nucleotides: TGTGCCAGCAGCTTAGGGCCGGGGCCACAACTAAAAGAGACCCAGTACTTC.

Comment on this clonotype: With a much larger clone just one base away, this may be a read error. The V gene is TRBV12-3 or TRBV12-4, the J gene TRBJ2-1; 12 nucleotides match TRBD2. The CDR3 has 16 residues. The CDR3, as DNA: TGTGCCGGCAGTTCCGGACTAGCGGGACCATACAATGAGCAGTTCTTC. Protein sequence: CAGSSGLAGPYNEQFF.

This clonotype was recorded at least ten times. The CDR3 sequence is CASGLTGQGNTIYF. CDR3 coding DNA: TGTGCTAGTGGTTTAACGGGACAAGGAAACACCATATATTTT. The V call is TRBV12-5, the J call TRBJ1-3, with TRBD1 as a possible D gene (6 bases). The CDR3 has 14 amino acids. The V and J ends lost 3 bases and 4 bases respectively, with 10 bases between them. Germline-derived CDR1 and CDR2 are LGHNT and FRNRAP.

The chain recombines TRBV6-2 or TRBV6-3 with TRBJ2-1, with D possibly matching TRBD2 (7 bases). Germline V CDR1 and CDR2: MNHEY, SVGEGT. There are 16 residues in the CDR3. The V end lost 6 bases, the J end lost 7 bases, and 22 bases lay between the germline ends. In DNA form, the CDR3 reads TGTGCCAGCAGCCCCTTCAGGGGTGGGGGGGTGAATGAGCAGTTCTTC. Translating gives CASSPFRGGGVNEQFF.

The V and J genes are TRBV12-3 or TRBV12-4 and TRBJ1-2; D uncertain. CDR3 length: 13 residues. V lost 3 bases and J 2 bases, leaving 7 bases between the germline ends. The CDR3 loop is CASSFLGNYGYTF. As DNA, the CDR3 is TGTGCCAGCAGTTTTTTGGGGAACTATGGCTACACCTTC.